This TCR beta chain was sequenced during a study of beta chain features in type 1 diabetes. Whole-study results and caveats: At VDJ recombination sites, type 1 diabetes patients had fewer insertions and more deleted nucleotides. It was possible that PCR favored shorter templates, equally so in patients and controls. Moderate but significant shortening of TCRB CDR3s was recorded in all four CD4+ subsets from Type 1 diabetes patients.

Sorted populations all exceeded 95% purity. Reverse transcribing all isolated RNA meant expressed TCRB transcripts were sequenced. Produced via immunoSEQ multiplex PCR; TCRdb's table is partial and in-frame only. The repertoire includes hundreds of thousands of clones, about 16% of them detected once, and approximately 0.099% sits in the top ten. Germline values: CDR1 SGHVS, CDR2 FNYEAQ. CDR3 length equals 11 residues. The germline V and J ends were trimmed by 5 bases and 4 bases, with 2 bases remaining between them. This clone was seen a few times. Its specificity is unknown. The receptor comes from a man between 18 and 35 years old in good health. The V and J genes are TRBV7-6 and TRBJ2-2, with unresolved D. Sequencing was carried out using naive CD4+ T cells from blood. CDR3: CASSRTGELFF. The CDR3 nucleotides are TGTGCCAGCAGCCGCACCGGGGAGCTGTTTTTT.